What follows describes a single TCR beta chain. The antigen it recognizes is unknown. In the germline V gene, CDR1 corresponds to SGHTA and CDR2 to FQGNSA. V and J are truncated by 3 bases and 2 bases respectively, leaving an intervening sequence of 16 bases. Spanning cysteine to phenylalanine, the CDR3 consists of 17 amino acids. This entry keeps only the CDR3 DNA: 51 bases, framed from base 1. This sample was included in a study of cytomegalovirus exposure and HLA in healthy donors (dated by TCRdb to about 2017). In terms of the full investigation: According to an earlier analysis of 550 to 700 of the donors, 150 million to 200 million T cells yielded 117 million unique TCR beta sequences and around 280 Gb of sequence data. HLA typing included class I and class II loci at four-digit resolution. The genetic ancestry cluster associated with self-reported Caucasian donors included 65% to 90% of the 300 to 450 genotyped donors. Across some 400 genotyped donors of the cohort, an average of roughly 230,000 unique TCR beta nucleotide sequences per donor were sequenced, and roughly 20% of those sequences were non-productive. All discovery cohort repertoires had been generated using a single sequencing platform. An earlier analysis of approximately 640 of the donors applied high-throughput TCR beta sequencing to assess whether each TCR beta V gene segment acted as functional or pseudogenic. The number of donors typed differed by locus, with roughly 629-640 for A, B, C, DRB1 and DQB1, around 520 for DQA1, over 600 for DPA1, and approximately 470 for DPB1. To predict cytomegalovirus infection status, the study combined high-throughput TCR immunosequencing, statistical association of individual TCRs with disease status, and machine learning. Approximately 300 gigabases of sequencing data and around 87 million unique TCR sequences were included in an early release covering 500 to 750 HLA-typed donors. In a later genetic analysis, genome-wide SNP genotypes for about three fifths of the 666 donors were used, and that subset was treated as a discovery cohort. Along with the roughly 710-subject first cohort, a separate validation cohort of 120 different subjects was used. A later analysis re-analyzed previously published TCR beta repertoires from 650 to 800 donors and added high-resolution HLA genotyping to study TCR occurrence patterns. Four to six DR-DQ haplotypes were handled as single units for association and clustering because linkage in the cohort was strong. The study aimed to test whether cataloging public T cell receptors could reveal signatures of past pathogen exposure. In the later analysis, no new phenotypic data were used to find candidate immune exposures; instead, reliance was placed on TCR beta sequences and their occurrence across donors. Donor age, sex, ethnicity and CMV serostatus were collected together with the repertoire data. Using immunosequencing, the study profiled T cell repertoires from about 650 subjects and related those repertoires to cytomegalovirus serostatus.

The cohort comprised approximately 700 healthy bone marrow donors. At the time of sampling, every cohort member was nominally healthy, though immune exposures that went unrecorded were likely present. The donor tested CMV seropositive, placing the donor among the roughly 300 seropositive members of the cohort. Every donor gave a peripheral blood sample, and the peripheral blood mononuclear cells from that sample were used for TCR beta sequencing. The Qiagen DNeasy Blood Extraction Kit was used to extract genomic DNA from the blood cell samples. Points the paper makes about the study in general: A cluster of highly shared sequence variants was judged likely to be a technical artifact of the sequencing pipeline. An earlier analysis of 450 to 750 of the donors showed that most TCR beta V segments appeared in productive rearrangements either about 87% or about 30% of the time, which broadly matched IMGT annotations. A later analysis associated approximately 17,000 TCR beta sequences with specific HLA alleles at a false discovery rate of 0.05. This cohort had only TCR beta chains sequenced, and the lack of alpha or paired-chain data limited which features could be detected. Compared with the approximately 710-donor mean, donors in an Asian-associated ancestry cluster had fewer N-insertions in productive TCRs, according to a later genetic analysis. The only immune exposure information available for the cohort was CMV serostatus. The classifier was reported to diagnose cytomegalovirus status with high specificity and sensitivity in both the original and validation cohorts. Linkage disequilibrium might explain the correlated functional status among segregating V segments, but an unknown experimental factor could not be ruled out. A further reported finding was that TCR beta sequences accurately predicted the HLA-A and HLA-B alleles for most subjects in the first cohort. When HLA alleles, especially DR and DQ, strongly co-occurred, TCR associations were difficult to assign to individual alleles. In a later analysis, several top co-occurrence clusters were reported to appear linked to parvovirus B19, influenza, CMV and Epstein-Barr virus. Because counts were too low, seventeen rarely observed V segments, including chromosome 9 orphons, were excluded from the earlier analysis of around 640 of the donors. The authors suggested that the approach could potentially be generalized to other disease states and immunological phenotypes. An association between a missense DCLRE1C variant and V-gene and J-gene trimming of TCR beta chains was found in a later genetic analysis and replicated in an independent cohort. Across donors, most TCR sequences were observed very rarely, whereas some public TCRs were present in many individuals. A total of fewer than 200 TCR beta chains were listed by the study as associated with cytomegalovirus. A few of the identified cytomegalovirus-associated TCR beta chains were confirmed in vitro to be specific for cytomegalovirus antigens. Sequencing depth was assumed to be roughly uniform across donors in the presence/absence analyses, though that assumption may not hold. A later analysis found that HLA-associated TCR beta chains were more clonally expanded and had lower generation probabilities than equally common non-associated chains. HLA typing was unavailable for some donors at each locus, so association tests used only the typed subset. Because the 87-base-pair reads could not distinguish some IMGT-functional V segments, including TRBV6-2 and TRBV6-3, those segments were excluded. In a later analysis, TCR association rates were found to vary across HLA loci, with the most associated TCRs seen for DRB1 alleles and the fewest for HLA-C alleles. A later analysis found that most CMV-associated TCR beta chains appeared HLA-restricted, with HLA associations seemingly driven largely by CMV exposure.

Libraries were built with the immunoSEQ multiplex PCR assay. For the multiplex PCR, a mixture combining 60 forward primers for TCR Vbeta segments and 13 reverse primers for TCR Jbeta segments was used. A multiplex PCR assay on genomic DNA amplified the CDR3 region of rearranged TCR beta genes. The amplified TCR beta libraries were sequenced on the Illumina HiSeq System as 87-base-pair reads. The paper's data handling went like this. Across the 666 repertoires, a later analysis counted some 81 million unique TCR beta chains, 9.5 million to 12 million of which were shared by at least two donors. To remove PCR and sequencing errors, raw reads were error-corrected and collapsed into unique sequences using a nearest-neighbor algorithm that merged closely related sequences. V, D and J gene segments were assigned by aligning CDR3 sequences to IMGT reference sequences. For a sequence to be retained, at least a six-nucleotide match to both a V gene segment and a J gene segment was required. A rearrangement counted as productive if the CDR3 had no stop codons and remained in frame with V and J, and every other rearrangement counted as non-productive. CDR3 was defined according to IMGT convention as the region running from the second conserved V-encoded cysteine to the conserved J-encoded phenylalanine. The earlier analysis of more than 450 of the donors excluded sequences that lacked an unambiguous match to a single V gene segment. An earlier analysis of some 610 of the donors called V segments functional above 56.7% productive rearrangements and segregating when the between-donor standard deviation exceeded 5%. A statistical classification framework was developed to diagnose cytomegalovirus status using the catalog of TCR beta chain sequences. In a later analysis, V and J genes were assigned by comparing TCR nucleotide sequences against IMGT/GENE-DB human TR gene sequences. The TCRdist pipeline was used in a later analysis to assign CDR3 sequences and most-parsimonious VDJ recombination scenarios. In a later analysis, each TCR beta chain was defined by its CDR3 amino acid sequence together with its V-gene family, and reads lacking a unique V-gene family were excluded. A later analysis removed roughly 590 highly shared, low-generation-probability nucleotide sequences to deal with suspected cross-contamination and a sequencing artifact. A later analysis calculated a clonal expansion index for each public chain from normalized within-repertoire ranks of inferred template counts. In a later analysis, generation probabilities were computed using a VDJ recombination model fitted to out-of-frame rearrangements, and the results were checked against IGoR. In a later analysis, TCR-TCR, TCR-HLA and TCR-CMV co-occurrence was scored with hypergeometric tests, and a repertoire-size bias correction was applied to TCR pairs. To estimate false discovery rates, a later analysis permuted the HLA or CMV assignments 20 times. A later analysis grouped co-occurring TCRs with DBSCAN, adding TCRdist sequence similarity when clustering within HLA-allele-positive subsets. Repertoires with fewer than 30,000 or more than 120,000 public chains, plus five repertoires with anomalous nucleotide sharing, were excluded from co-occurrence clustering. As stored in TCRdb, this immuneACCESS dataset retains in-frame rearrangements with V and J assigned. A fraction of the clones does not appear; measured against another copy, unresolved V genes explain less than half of the discrepancy, and the remainder lacks a known reason. That table furnishes V, J and clone size, whereas the DNA furnished D and trimming. This sample's table has entries for about 190,000 clones. About 1% of the sample is taken by the ten largest.

Sequencing input: PBMCs. Here the chain combines TRBV7-2 and TRBJ2-2; the D gene is not confidently resolved. The source is a woman aged 25 to 39 in good health and CMV-seropositive. The CDR3 protein: CASSFIFAGANTGELFF. DNA sequence: TGTGCCAGCAGCTTTATTTTTGCCGGAGCTAACACCGGGGAGCTGTTTTTT.